These 4 T cell receptor beta chains share one sample of origin, sequenced in a study of Tregs in tolerant kidney transplant recipients. Clones were read by immunoSEQ multiplex PCR, and TCRdb kept only the in-frame ones, dropping some. The repertoire holds about 240,000 clones, with 80% to 85% as singletons. The sample was CD4+ T cells from blood. The receptors shown here come from a human donor in good health.

This chain joins TRBV11-3 and TRBJ2-1; perhaps TRBD1 as D (5 bases). The CDR3 loop spans 12 amino acids. Trimming shortened V by 1 base and J by 13 bases, and 11 bases separated the two germline ends. CDR1 and CDR2 (germline): SGHNT, YENEEA. CDR3 sequence (DNA): TGTGCCAGCAGCTTAGGACAGTCCACACAGTTCTTC. Translated, it gives CASSLGQSTQFF.

This CDR3 reads CASIWVGTDTQYF. CDR3 sequence (DNA): TGTGCCAGCATCTGGGTTGGCACAGATACGCAGTATTTT. V usage is TRBV2 and J usage is TRBJ2-3; no clear D gene. The germline V gene encodes CDR1 SNHLY and CDR2 FYNNEI. This CDR3 comprises 13 residues. Between the trimmed V and J ends, which lost 7 bases and 1 base, there was a span of 9 bases.

The CDR3 DNA is TGTGCCAGCAGCTCCCCAGGGACAACTAATGAAAAACTGTTTTTT. It specifies CASSSPGTTNEKLFF. This chain links TRBV7-6 with TRBJ1-4; D might be TRBD1 (5 bases). V lost 4 bases and J 0 bases, leaving 9 bases between the germline ends. Germline values: CDR1 SGHVS, CDR2 FNYEAQ. The CDR3 runs to 15 residues. The full variable domain, in which reference TRBV7-6 and TRBJ1-4 provide the parts outside the CDR3, is GAGVSQSPRYKVTKRGQDVALRCDPISGHVSLYWYRQALGQGPEFLTYFNYEAQQDKSGLPNDRFSAERPEGSISTLTIQRTEQRDSAMYRCASSSPGTTNEKLFFGSGTQLSVL.

This rearrangement joins TRBV27 to TRBJ1-2; TRBD1 matches 7 bases. V was pared by 3 bases and J by 8 bases, with 9 bases of the junction left unmatched. CDR3 length equals 14 residues. Per germline, CDR1 MNHEY and CDR2 SMNVEV (reference sequence). This chain's CDR3 is CASSFHRGTRGYTF. DNA of the CDR3: TGTGCCAGCAGTTTTCACAGGGGAACGCGGGGCTACACCTTC.